A selection of T cell receptor beta chains follows, all from one sample in a study of T-cell memory formation after mild COVID-19. Each CDR3 protein gets one entry after TCRdb re-called the 5' RACE reads with MiXCR. This sample carries about 430,000 distinct CDR3 sequences, more than 20% of them seen once, and the ten largest clones take around 9%. The sequencing input was PBMCs or a T cell subset sorted from them (not recorded which). The receptors shown here come from an adult woman who had mild COVID-19 (a few samples of this study predate the infection). Cell type and time point are not known. Both conserved end residues are part of each CDR3. The D gene is left open where the match is weak. The listing skips clone size in some rows; elsewhere it reads once, few, many or a size class.

>NA|NA|TRBV7-2|TRBJ2-1|15
CASSSTTGGYNEQFF
TGTGCCAGCAGCTCCACTACTGGGGGATACAATGAGCAGTTCTTC
>NA|NA|TRBV12-5|TRBJ2-5|14
CASGLGLGGETQYF
TGTGCTAGTGGTTTGGGACTGGGGGGAGAGACCCAGTACTTC
>NA|few|TRBV7-8|TRBJ2-7|15
CASSWDRRRGGEQYF
TGTGCCAGCAGCTGGGACCGGAGAAGGGGAGGCGAGCAGTACTTC
>TRBD2|NA|TRBV12-3/TRBV12-4|TRBJ2-7|15
CASRGGGTPAYEQYF
TGTGCCAGCAGGGGGGGAGGGACGCCAGCTTACGAGCAGTACTTC
>TRBD2|NA|TRBV7-2|TRBJ2-2|17
CASSLATSGRNTGEQFF
TGTGCCAGCAGCTTAGCAACTAGCGGGAGAAACACCGGGGAGCAGTTTTTT
>NA|few|TRBV27|TRBJ2-3|16
CASSLFRGGPPESQYF
TGTGCCAGCAGTTTATTTCGGGGAGGCCCTCCTGAATCGCAGTATTTT
>NA|few|TRBV9|TRBJ2-5|13
CASSPTWGETQYF
TGTGCCAGCAGCCCGACCTGGGGGGAGACCCAGTACTTC
>TRBD1|few|TRBV5-1|TRBJ2-1|15
CASSFRQGPNNEQFF
TGCGCCAGCAGCTTCCGACAGGGTCCTAATAATGAGCAGTTCTTC
>NA|many|TRBV5-1|TRBJ2-3|14
CASRQGGSTDTQYF
TGCGCCAGCAGGCAGGGCGGTAGCACAGATACGCAGTATTTT
>TRBD2|few|TRBV2|TRBJ2-1|14
CATPPAGRYNEQFF
TGTGCCACCCCTCCAGCGGGAAGATACAATGAGCAGTTCTTC
>NA|NA|TRBV5-4|TRBJ2-5|16
CASSHRTEVHQETQYF
TGTGCCAGCAGCCATAGGACAGAAGTTCACCAAGAGACCCAGTACTTC
>TRBD1|NA|TRBV29-1|TRBJ2-2|14
CSVRKDRVAGELFF
TGCAGCGTTCGAAAGGACAGGGTCGCCGGGGAGCTGTTTTTT
>TRBD1|few|TRBV12-3/TRBV12-4|TRBJ2-5|15
CASRQNRGSQETQYF
TGTGCCAGCAGGCAGAACAGGGGTTCCCAAGAGACCCAGTACTTC
>NA|once|TRBV4-2|TRBJ2-4|16
CASSQERQNPKNIQYF
TGTGCCAGCAGCCAAGAAAGGCAGAATCCCAAAAACATTCAGTACTTC
>NA|NA|TRBV20-1|TRBJ1-1|14
CSAVLGGRVAEAFF
TGCAGTGCAGTCTTAGGTGGGCGCGTCGCTGAAGCTTTCTTT
>TRBD1|few|TRBV15|TRBJ2-4|14
CATSSEKQGFLEYF
TGTGCCACCAGCAGTGAAAAACAGGGGTTCTTGGAGTACTTC
>TRBD1|few|TRBV12-3/TRBV12-4|TRBJ1-5|16
CASSSPGQGIRQPQHF
TGTGCCAGCAGTTCCCCGGGACAGGGGATTAGACAGCCCCAGCATTTT
>NA|few|TRBV24-1|TRBJ2-2|14
CATSDWKLTGELFF
TGTGCCACCAGTGATTGGAAGCTGACCGGGGAGCTGTTTTTT
>TRBD2|few|TRBV7-2|TRBJ2-5|16
CASSLGYGGRTETQYF
TGTGCCAGCAGCTTGGGATATGGCGGGAGGACAGAGACCCAGTACTTC
>TRBD1|NA|TRBV2|TRBJ1-2|18
CASSESMTRDRDSYGYTF
TGTGCCAGCAGTGAAAGCATGACTAGGGACAGGGATAGCTATGGCTACACCTTC
>NA|NA|TRBV7-3|TRBJ2-1|15
CASSRGGEGSNEQFF
TGTGCCAGCAGCCGAGGCGGAGAGGGAAGCAATGAGCAGTTCTTC
>TRBD2|few|TRBV5-4|TRBJ2-3|17
CASRIRTSGRATDTQYF
TGTGCCAGCAGGATACGGACTAGCGGGAGGGCTACAGATACGCAGTATTTT
>NA|NA|TRBV6-5|TRBJ2-5|8
CAKETQYF
TGTGCCAAGGAGACCCAGTACTTC
>NA|NA|TRBV5-1|TRBJ2-3|13
CASSSQGSDTQYF
TGCGCCAGCAGCTCCCAGGGGTCGGATACGCAGTATTTT
>NA|few|TRBV29-1|TRBJ1-1|15
CSVVLGTSWPSEAFF
TGCAGCGTTGTGTTAGGGACGAGCTGGCCTTCTGAAGCTTTCTTT
>TRBD1|NA|TRBV20-1|TRBJ2-7|14
CSARVRDRVYEQYF
TGCAGTGCTAGAGTCCGGGACAGGGTGTACGAGCAGTACTTC
>TRBD1|few|TRBV7-2|TRBJ1-1|15
CASSKAGGLNTEAFF
TGTGCCAGCAGCAAAGCAGGGGGCTTGAACACTGAAGCTTTCTTT
>NA|NA|TRBV18|TRBJ1-4|15
CASSPTTEQNEKLFF
TGTGCCAGCTCACCAACGACAGAGCAAAATGAAAAACTGTTTTTT
>NA|few|TRBV2|TRBJ2-1|16
CASSDDGRGSYNEQFF
TGTGCCAGCAGTGACGACGGGAGAGGCTCCTACAATGAGCAGTTCTTC
>TRBD1|many|TRBV5-1|TRBJ2-7|15
CASSLLGDSSYEQYF
TGCGCCAGCAGCTTGTTGGGGGACAGTTCCTACGAGCAGTACTTC
>NA|NA|TRBV5-1|TRBJ2-7|19
CASSLAREQAVPPYYEQYF
TGCGCCAGCAGCTTGGCGCGGGAACAGGCCGTCCCACCTTACTACGAGCAGTACTTC
>NA|NA|TRBV12-5|TRBJ2-3|12
CASGLDPTPQYF
TGTGCTAGTGGTTTAGACCCTACTCCGCAGTATTTT
>NA|NA|TRBV6-6|TRBJ1-1|13
CASVGPTPTEAFF
TGTGCCAGCGTAGGCCCTACCCCAACTGAAGCTTTCTTT
>TRBD2|NA|TRBV10-3|TRBJ2-2|18
CAIRDPSGGAGDTGELFF
TGTGCCATCAGAGACCCTAGCGGGGGGGCCGGGGACACCGGGGAGCTGTTTTTT
>TRBD1|NA|TRBV18|TRBJ1-5|13
CASSHRTGKPQHF
TGTGCCAGCTCCCACCGGACAGGGAAGCCCCAGCATTTT
>TRBD2|NA|TRBV20-1|TRBJ2-7|15
CSASFQPGGSYEQYF
TGCAGTGCTAGCTTTCAACCGGGGGGCTCCTACGAGCAGTACTTC
>TRBD1|NA|TRBV5-6|TRBJ2-7|15
CASSPKYRGAYEQYF
TGTGCCAGCAGCCCAAAGTACAGGGGGGCCTACGAGCAGTACTTC
>TRBD1|many|TRBV10-3|TRBJ2-7|14
CAISGDRAAYEQYF
TGTGCCATCAGTGGCGACAGGGCTGCCTACGAGCAGTACTTC
>NA|few|TRBV10-3|TRBJ1-1|16
CAISEVKAAANTEAFF
TGTGCCATCAGTGAGGTTAAAGCAGCGGCGAACACTGAAGCTTTCTTT
>TRBD1|few|TRBV6-5|TRBJ2-1|13
CASSWTGVDEQFF
TGTGCCAGCAGCTGGACAGGGGTGGATGAGCAGTTCTTC
>NA|NA|TRBV29-1|TRBJ1-2|15
CSVPNLPGLPPGYTF
TGCAGCGTCCCAAACCTACCTGGCCTCCCACCTGGCTACACCTTC
>TRBD2|few|TRBV4-3|TRBJ2-7|18
CASSQEIGLAGESYEQYF
TGCGCCAGCAGCCAAGAAATCGGCCTAGCGGGAGAATCCTACGAGCAGTACTTC